This T cell receptor beta chain originates from a study of shared clonotypes between healthy human individuals. In the original analysis: Filtering differed since immunoSEQ provided only junctions, with no quality scores. The data were produced by immunoSEQ multiplex PCR, yet TCRdb's version contains in-frame clones alone and is incomplete. The V and J calls and the clone size are those of that table, but D and trimming were determined from the DNA. The sample gives some 2,000,000 clones, 85% to 95% of which show up once; 0.1% to 0.15% is in the top ten. Study-wide findings and caveats: Among non-shared clonotypes, generation probabilities were lower than among those shared by all four donors. Between several donors, naive CD4 clonotypes were shared at a level of about 5%.

The split of CD4+ cells yielded CD45RA+ naive and CD45RA-negative memory subsets. This clone was picked up one time. The antigen is unknown. Sequencing was carried out using naive CD4+ T cells sorted from blood. The subset is: CD45RA+ positively selected. The TCR was taken from a man between 18 and 29 years old in good health.

CDR3 protein: CASSSRAVMNTEAFF. In nucleotides, the CDR3 is TGTGCCAGCAGTTCGAGGGCGGTTATGAACACTGAAGCTTTCTTT. The rearrangement joins TRBV5-4 to TRBJ1-1; no definite D call. The germline V gene encodes CDR1 SGHNT and CDR2 YYREEE (reference sequence). V lost 5 bases and J lost 0, with 14 bases in between. The CDR3 covers 15 residues.